This T cell receptor (beta chain) stems from a study of PD-1 blockade in classical Hodgkin lymphoma. The study's findings and limits: Nothing has yet pinned down what causes the repertoire differences, possibly disease activity or prior therapy. Patients who responded completely had about the same baseline diversity as newly diagnosed patients.

Regarding this clone: As yet, its antigen is unknown.

V was pared by 1 base and J by 16 bases, with 11 bases between. The CDR3 has 11 amino acids. CDR1 and CDR2 (germline): MGHRA, YSYEKL. Profiled with immunoSEQ multiplex PCR; TCRdb holds only in-frame clones, not every one. The sample includes more than 75,000 clones, under 95% of them seen just once. Time point defined: cycle 4 day 1 (C4D1), after less than seven weeks of nivolumab. Brentuximab vedotin exposure varied, and every patient relapsed after autologous stem cell transplantation. This TCR was sampled from a human donor with classical Hodgkin lymphoma. V and J are TRBV4-1 and TRBJ2-1; no definite D call. Source: peripheral blood mononuclear cells (PBMCs), taken before the fourth cycle of nivolumab. The CDR3 here is CASSQGLWRFF. CDR3 nucleotide sequence: TGCGCCAGCAGCCAAGGCCTATGGCGCTTCTTC.